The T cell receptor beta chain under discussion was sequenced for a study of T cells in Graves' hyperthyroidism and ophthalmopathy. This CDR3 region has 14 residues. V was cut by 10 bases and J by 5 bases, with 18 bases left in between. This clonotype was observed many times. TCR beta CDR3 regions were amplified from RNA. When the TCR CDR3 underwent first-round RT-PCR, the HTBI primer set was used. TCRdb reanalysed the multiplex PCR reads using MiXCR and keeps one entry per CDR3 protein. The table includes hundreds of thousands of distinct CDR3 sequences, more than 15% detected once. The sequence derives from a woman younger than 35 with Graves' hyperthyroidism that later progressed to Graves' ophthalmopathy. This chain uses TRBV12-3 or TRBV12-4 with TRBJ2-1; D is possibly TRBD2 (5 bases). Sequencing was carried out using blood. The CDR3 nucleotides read TGTGCCACCAGCCTGGCGCGGGCGAACAATGAGCAGTTCTTC. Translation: CATSLARANNEQFF.